This passage covers 24 T cell receptor beta chains from one sample sequenced in a study of blood T cell repertoires in COVID-19. Some clones are missing from TCRdb's copy, which holds only in-frame ones; the method was immunoSEQ multiplex PCR. There are about 170,000 clones in the sample; around four fifths occur only once, and approximately 8.1% lies in the top ten. Sequencing input: peripheral blood. Receptor source: an elderly woman with COVID-19, enrolled during active disease.

This clone appeared a few times. The chain uses TRBV19 and TRBJ2-2; tentative D call: TRBD1 (6 bases). The length of the CDR3 is 13 residues. Germline V lookup: CDR1 LNHDA, CDR2 SQIVND (reference sequence). V was shortened by 4 bases and J by 3 bases, with 6 bases between the two germline ends. The CDR3 spells CASSRQDTGELFF. CDR3 nucleotide sequence: TGTGCCAGTAGTAGACAGGACACCGGGGAGCTGTTTTTT.

V is TRBV6-5 and J is TRBJ1-5; 7 bases fit TRBD1. This CDR3 is built from 12 residues. Germline V gene sequence: CDR1 MNHEY, CDR2 SVGAGI. With V trimmed by 10 bases and J by 7 bases, 7 bases remained unmatched. The CDR3 DNA reads as TGTGCCATTGACAGGGTGCGGCAGCCCCAGCATTTT. Its protein is CAIDRVRQPQHF.

J is TRBJ2-3 and V is TRBV6-5; tentatively, D is TRBD2 (6 bases). Germline V gene lookup returns CDR1 MNHEY and CDR2 SVGAGI. The V and J ends lost 5 bases and 2 bases respectively, with 14 bases between them. This CDR3 contains 15 residues. CDR3 sequence reads: CASSPDYATTDTQYF. The DNA of the CDR3 is TGTGCCAGCAGTCCGGACTATGCCACCACAGATACGCAGTATTTT.

V is TRBV6-2 or TRBV6-3 and J is TRBJ2-1, with TRBD2 matching over 7 bases. This CDR3 comprises 14 residues. Trimming cost V 6 bases and J 2 bases; bases outside gene matches: 4. CDR1 MNHEY and CDR2 SVGEGT come from the germline V gene. As DNA, the CDR3 is TGTGCCAGCAGCCGAGCGGGGACCTACAATGAGCAGTTCTTC. Translation: CASSRAGTYNEQFF.

The chain is built from TRBV4-1 and TRBJ2-3, with 7 bases identical to TRBD2. V lost 0 bases, J lost 8 bases, and 14 bases stayed unmatched. The CDR3 is made up of 17 amino acids. CDR1 and CDR2 from the germline V gene are MGHRA and YSYEKL. The DNA of the CDR3 is TGCGCCAGCAGCCAAGAGATCGGACTAGGTGGGAGTGTTACGCAGTATTTT. This sequence encodes CASSQEIGLGGSVTQYF.

V is TRBV6-6 and J is TRBJ1-5; D unclear. Trimming shortened V by 8 bases and J by 2 bases, and 13 bases separated the two germline ends. Germline CDR1 is MNHNY and CDR2 is SVGAGI (reference sequence). There are 14 residues in the CDR3. The CDR3 nucleotides read TGTGCCAGCGTACTAGGGCTCGGCAATCAGCCCCAGCATTTT. This gives the protein CASVLGLGNQPQHF.

The chain recombines TRBV6-5 with TRBJ2-3, with D possibly TRBD2 on 6 matching bases. Germline V lookup: CDR1 MNHEY, CDR2 SVGAGI. V shed 0 bases and J shed 6 bases, with 7 bases lying between them. The length of the CDR3 is 13 residues. CDR3 DNA: TGTGCCAGCAGTTACTCGACTAGGGATACGCAGTATTTT. Translating gives CASSYSTRDTQYF.

The genes are TRBV5-4 and TRBJ1-2; 8 nucleotides align to TRBD1. V was clipped by 4 bases and J by 4 bases; unmatched bases: 15. Germline V gene lookup returns CDR1 SGHNT and CDR2 YYREEE (reference sequence). The CDR3 loop spans 17 amino acids. The CDR3 region is CASSPRSPGGTSYGYTF. Here the CDR3 DNA reads TGTGCCAGCAGCCCCCGAAGCCCAGGGGGCACCTCCTATGGCTACACCTTC.

The V gene is TRBV5-1, the J gene TRBJ2-5; a possible D gene is TRBD1 (6 bases). Germline loops: CDR1 SGHRS, CDR2 YFSETQ. The CDR3 spans 17 residues. Trimming cost V 2 bases and J 0 bases, with 17 bases left between them. CDR3 protein: CASSFRARQGHQETQYF. The CDR3, as DNA: TGCGCCAGCAGCTTCCGGGCCCGGCAGGGGCACCAAGAGACCCAGTACTTC.

This chain links TRBV7-3 with TRBJ2-2, with D perhaps TRBD1 (6 bases). V shed 5 bases and J shed 6 bases, with 10 bases lying between them. From germline, CDR1 is SGHTA and CDR2 FQGTGA. This CDR3 is built from 13 residues. In nucleotides, the CDR3 is TGTGCCAGCAGCACACAGGGCCCCGGGGAGCTGTTTTTT. Its translation: CASSTQGPGELFF.

The genes are TRBV5-1 and TRBJ2-1; 9 nucleotides line up with TRBD1. CDR1 is SGHRS and CDR2 is YFSETQ in the germline V gene. V was pared by 0 bases and J by 6 bases, with 4 bases of the junction left unmatched. The CDR3 contains 15 residues. This CDR3 is CASSLGDRDVNEQFF. CDR3 DNA: TGCGCCAGCAGCTTGGGGGACAGGGACGTCAATGAGCAGTTCTTC.

This chain connects TRBV6-1 to TRBJ2-7; D perhaps matches TRBD2 (8 bases). Trimming stripped 4 bases from V and 2 bases from J, with 30 bases between. This CDR3 is built from 20 residues. Germline lookup yields CDR1 MNHNS and CDR2 SASEGT. The CDR3 sequence is CASSGRRGTVESGRTYEQYF. The CDR3 DNA follows: TGTGCCAGCAGTGGCAGAAGGGGGACAGTTGAAAGCGGGAGAACCTACGAGCAGTACTTC.

The chain combines TRBV7-3 with TRBJ2-3; a weak D match, TRBD2 (6 bases). Germline values: CDR1 SGHTA, CDR2 FQGTGA. V dropped 4 bases and J dropped 3 bases, with 11 bases sitting between them. The CDR3 has 14 residues. In DNA form, the CDR3 reads TGTGCCAGCAGCTCTGGGGGGAAAACAGATACGCAGTATTTT. It is translated as CASSSGGKTDTQYF.

The V call is TRBV27, the J call TRBJ2-1; the D gene is possibly TRBD1 (6 bases). Germline V gene sequence: CDR1 MNHEY, CDR2 SMNVEV (reference sequence). The CDR3 has 13 residues. Deletions cut 5 bases from V and 8 bases from J, with 13 bases between. The CDR3 is CASSQQGLDEQFF. CDR3 DNA: TGTGCCAGCAGTCAACAGGGATTGGATGAGCAGTTCTTC.

In nucleotides, the CDR3 is TGCGCCAGCAGCTTGCCCGGGCTAGCGGGGGGGCAGACAGATACGCAGTATTTT. Its translation is CASSLPGLAGGQTDTQYF. The chain recombines TRBV5-1 with TRBJ2-3; TRBD2 matches at 12 bases. Germline V CDR1 and CDR2: SGHRS, YFSETQ. V lost 1 base and J lost 3; bases outside the gene matches: 9. CDR3 size: 18 residues.

For the CDR3, the DNA is TGTGCCAGCGGCCTCGAAGGCAGGGGGTTACTAGACACCATATATTTT. It translates to CASGLEGRGLLDTIYF. The V call is TRBV7-8, the J call TRBJ1-3, with 7 bases matching TRBD1. Germline V lookup: CDR1 SGHVS, CDR2 FQNEAQ. The trim removed 8 bases at V and 8 bases at J, leaving 18 bases unmatched. This CDR3 contains 16 residues.

V is TRBV5-1 and J is TRBJ2-3; possible D gene TRBD1, 6 bases. Trimming cost V 2 bases and J 5 bases, with 15 bases left between them. Germline values: CDR1 SGHRS, CDR2 YFSETQ. This CDR3 is 15 amino acids long. CDR3 protein: CASSFLQGSLDTQYF. CDR3 DNA sequence: TGCGCCAGCAGCTTTTTACAGGGATCTTTAGATACGCAGTATTTT.

The chain uses TRBV9 and TRBJ1-1; tentative D call: TRBD1 (5 bases). V dropped 0 bases and J dropped 10 bases, with 10 bases sitting between them. The length of the CDR3 is 12 residues. Germline V gives CDR1 SGDLS, CDR2 YYNGEE. The CDR3 protein is CASSVERGRAFF. The CDR3 region has the DNA TGTGCCAGCAGCGTAGAAAGGGGCAGAGCTTTCTTT.

On this clone: Other nucleotide sequences from this sample produce the same CDR3. J is TRBJ1-1 and V is TRBV7-9; no clear D. Germline lookup yields CDR1 SEHNR and CDR2 FQNEAQ (reference sequence). V was trimmed by 5 bases and J by 3 bases, leaving 13 bases between them. There are 14 residues in the CDR3. The CDR3: CASSPLGGDTEAFF. The CDR3 nucleotides are TGTGCCAGCAGCCCCCTCGGCGGGGACACTGAAGCTTTCTTT.

This chain links TRBV5-4 with TRBJ2-3; tentative D call: TRBD1 (6 bases). V lost 4 bases and J lost 0, with 12 bases in between. Germline V gives CDR1 SGHNT, CDR2 YYREEE (reference sequence). CDR3 size: 15 residues. As DNA, the CDR3 is TGTGCCAGCAGCCAAACAGGGTCTAGCACAGATACGCAGTATTTT. Translated: CASSQTGSSTDTQYF.

This chain links TRBV2 with TRBJ2-1; D not certain. Germline V lookup: CDR1 SNHLY, CDR2 FYNNEI. V was trimmed by 4 bases and J by 9 bases, leaving 13 bases between them. The length of the CDR3 is 13 residues. Here the CDR3 reads CASSVGQATEQFF. The CDR3 DNA reads as TGTGCCAGCAGTGTAGGCCAGGCGACTGAGCAGTTCTTC.

V and J are TRBV3-1 (or the pseudogene TRBV3-2) and TRBJ1-1; D is unresolved. Germline assignment: CDR1 LGHDT and CDR2 YNNKEL (reference sequence). The ends were cut back, 4 bases at V and 0 bases at J, with 15 bases in the middle. The CDR3 has 16 residues. The CDR3: CASSPYRFPMNTEAFF. Here the CDR3 DNA reads TGTGCCAGCAGCCCCTACAGATTTCCGATGAACACTGAAGCTTTCTTT.

V usage is TRBV6-1 and J usage is TRBJ1-4, with D unclear. Trimming removed 0 bases at V and 7 bases at J, with 12 bases between. The CDR3 extends over 15 amino acids. In germline, CDR1 is MNHNS, CDR2 SASEGT. The CDR3 nucleotides read TGTGCCAGCAGTGAAGCGAGAGGGAGGAGTGAAAAACTGTTTTTT. This gives the protein CASSEARGRSEKLFF.

Only a few counts were recorded for this clone. Written as DNA, the CDR3 is TGTGCCAGCAGCCCGGGACAGGGGGCGTCTGAAGCTTTCTTT. It codes for CASSPGQGASEAFF. This sequence joins TRBV6-5 and TRBJ1-1, with 12 bases that match TRBD1. Looked up from germline, CDR1 is MNHEY and CDR2 is SVGAGI. CDR3 length equals 14 residues. Germline trimming cut 6 bases from V and 6 bases from J; bases unmatched to any gene: 5.